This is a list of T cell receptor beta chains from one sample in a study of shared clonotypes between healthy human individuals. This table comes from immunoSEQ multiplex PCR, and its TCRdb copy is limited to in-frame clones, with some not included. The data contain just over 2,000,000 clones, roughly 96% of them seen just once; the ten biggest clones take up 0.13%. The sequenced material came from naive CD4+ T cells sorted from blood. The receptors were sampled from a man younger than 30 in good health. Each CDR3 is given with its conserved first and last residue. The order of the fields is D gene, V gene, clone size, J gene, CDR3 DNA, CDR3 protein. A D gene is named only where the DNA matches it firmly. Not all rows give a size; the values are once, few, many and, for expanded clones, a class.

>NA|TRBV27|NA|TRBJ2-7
TGTGCCAGCAGTTTATTTCCAGGCATGTACGAGCAGTACTTC
CASSLFPGMYEQYF
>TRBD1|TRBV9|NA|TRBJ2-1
TGTGCCAGCAGCGTAGCCGGGACAGGGGGGTTCAATGAGCAGTTCTTC
CASSVAGTGGFNEQFF
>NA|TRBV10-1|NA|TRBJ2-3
TGCGCCAGCAGCCCCTTCGGGGTCGACACAGATACGCAGTATTTT
CASSPFGVDTDTQYF
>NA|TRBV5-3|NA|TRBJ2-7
TGTGCCAGAAGCTTGGAGGCGGAAATCTACGAGCAGTACTTC
CARSLEAEIYEQYF
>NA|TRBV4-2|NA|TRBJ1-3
TGTGCCAGCAGCCAGGCATGGACTGCTGGAAACACCATATATTTT
CASSQAWTAGNTIYF
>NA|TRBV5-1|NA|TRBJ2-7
TGCGCCAGCAGCTTGTATGCCTCGGGCGGATATCTCTCCTACGAGCAGTACTTC
CASSLYASGGYLSYEQYF
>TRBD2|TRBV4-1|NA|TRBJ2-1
TGCGCCAGCAGCCAGACACGAGGGACTAAGCAGTTCTTC
CASSQTRGTKQFF
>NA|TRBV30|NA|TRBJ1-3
TGTGCCTGCGACCGGGCGGCTGGAAACACCATATATTTT
CACDRAAGNTIYF
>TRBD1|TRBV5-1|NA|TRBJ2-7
TGCGCCAGCAGCTTGTCCGGGACAGGGAAGGAGGAGCAGTACTTC
CASSLSGTGKEEQYF
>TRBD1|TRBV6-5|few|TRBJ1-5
TGTGCCAGCAGTTACTCACAGGACAGGGTCAATCAGCCCCAGCATTTT
CASSYSQDRVNQPQHF
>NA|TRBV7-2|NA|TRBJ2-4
TGTGCCAGCAGCTCTCTCTTTCCTGACTCTCTAGCCAAAAACATTCAGTACTTC
CASSSLFPDSLAKNIQYF
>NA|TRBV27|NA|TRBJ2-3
TGTGCCAGCAGGAGCCAATCCACATATACGCAGTATTTT
CASRSQSTYTQYF
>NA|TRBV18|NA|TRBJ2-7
TGTGCCAGCTCTCCGGACTCCTACGAGCAGTACTTC
CASSPDSYEQYF
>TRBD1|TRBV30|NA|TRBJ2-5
TGTGCCTGGAGGGTTGACAGGGTTTGGGAGACCCAGTACTTC
CAWRVDRVWETQYF
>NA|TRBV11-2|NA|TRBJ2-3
TGTGCCAGCAGCCTACTAGTGGCACCAGATACGCAGTATTTT
CASSLLVAPDTQYF
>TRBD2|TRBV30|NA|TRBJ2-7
TGTGCCTGGAGTCGACTAGCGGGATGGGAAGAGGGGGACGAGCAGTACTTC
CAWSRLAGWEEGDEQYF
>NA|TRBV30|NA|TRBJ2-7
TGTGCCTGGAGTAGGAGGTTGGGCGGGTCGGTCGGGGAGCAGTACTTC
CAWSRRLGGSVGEQYF
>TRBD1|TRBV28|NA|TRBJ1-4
TGTGCCAGCAGTTTCCGGGACAGGGACGAAAAACTGTTTTTT
CASSFRDRDEKLFF
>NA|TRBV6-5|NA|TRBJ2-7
TGTGCCAGCAGCACAGGGGGAGGGGGCGAGCAGTACTTC
CASSTGGGGEQYF
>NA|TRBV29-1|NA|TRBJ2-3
TGCAGCGTTCGAACTAGCACAGATACGCAGTATTTT
CSVRTSTDTQYF
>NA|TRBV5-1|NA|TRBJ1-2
TGCGCCAGCAGCGCCCGGACAGCAACCCTTAACTATGGCTACACCTTC
CASSARTATLNYGYTF
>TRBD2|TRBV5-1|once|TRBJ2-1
TGCGCCAGCAGCCCTGCTCTAGCGGGGGCCTCCTACAATGAGCAGTTCTTC
CASSPALAGASYNEQFF
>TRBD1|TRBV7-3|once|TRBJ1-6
TGTGCCAGCAGCGTGGGACAGGCTTATAATTCACCCCTCCACTTT
CASSVGQAYNSPLHF
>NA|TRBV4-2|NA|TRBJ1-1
TGTGCCAGCAGCCAAGATTTGGTCACTACGGCTTTCTTT
CASSQDLVTTAFF
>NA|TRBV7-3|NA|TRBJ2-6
TGTGCCAGCAGCTTAAGAGTTGGGATCTCTGGGGCCAACGTCCTGACTTTC
CASSLRVGISGANVLTF
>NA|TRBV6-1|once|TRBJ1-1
TGTGCCAGCAGTGAGGGGTACACTGAAGCTTTCTTT
CASSEGYTEAFF
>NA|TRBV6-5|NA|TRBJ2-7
TGTGCCAGCAGTCCGACCCCCCCGCACGAGCAGTACTTC
CASSPTPPHEQYF
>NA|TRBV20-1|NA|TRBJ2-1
TGCAGTGCTAGAAGCGACGATGAGCAGTTCTTC
CSARSDDEQFF
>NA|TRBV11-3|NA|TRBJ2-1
TGTGCCAGCGGGGCAGGGGTGAGTGAGCAGTTCTTC
CASGAGVSEQFF
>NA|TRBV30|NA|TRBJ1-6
TGTGCCTGGAGTTCAGCAGCGGGATCACCCCTCCACTTT
CAWSSAAGSPLHF
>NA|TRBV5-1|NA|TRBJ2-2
TGCGCCAGCAGCTTAGGACAAACGGGGGAGCTGTTTTTT
CASSLGQTGELFF
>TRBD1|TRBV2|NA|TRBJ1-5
TGTGCCAGCAGAGAAACAGGGGTTTCCAATCAGCCCCAGCATTTT
CASRETGVSNQPQHF
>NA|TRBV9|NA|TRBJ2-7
TGTGCCAGCAGCGTAGCCCATTCCGGAGGGGAGCAGTACTTC
CASSVAHSGGEQYF
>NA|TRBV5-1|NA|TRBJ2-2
TGCGCCAGCAGCCTTCCGGGATGGGAGCTGTTTTTT
CASSLPGWELFF
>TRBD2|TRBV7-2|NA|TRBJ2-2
TGTGCCAGCAGCTTAGCTGGGCTAGCGGGAGGGCCAGGGACCGGGGAGCTGTTTTTT
CASSLAGLAGGPGTGELFF
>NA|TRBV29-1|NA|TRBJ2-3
TGCAGCGTCTCGGGGGCAGATACGCAGTATTTT
CSVSGADTQYF
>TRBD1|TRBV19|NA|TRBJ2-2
TGTGCCACCACCAGGACAGGTGGGACCGGGGAGCTGTTTTTT
CATTRTGGTGELFF
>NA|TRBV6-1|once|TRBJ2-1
TGTGCCAGCAGTGCGGCTAGCAACGAGCAGTTCTTC
CASSAASNEQFF
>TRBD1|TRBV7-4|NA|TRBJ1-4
TGTGCCAGCAGCTTACGGGGACAGGGGCAAGCAACTAATGAAAAACTGTTTTTT
CASSLRGQGQATNEKLFF
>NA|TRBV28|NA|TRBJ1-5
TGTGCCAGCAGTAGGGGGATTAGTCAGCCCCAGCATTTT
CASSRGISQPQHF
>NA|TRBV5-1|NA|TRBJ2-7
TGCGCCAGCAGAACCGGGACGGAGTTGTACTTC
CASRTGTELYF
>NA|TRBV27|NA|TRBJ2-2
TGTGCCAGCAGAGACGGTGGGGGGCGGACGACCGGGGAGCTGTTTTTT
CASRDGGGRTTGELFF
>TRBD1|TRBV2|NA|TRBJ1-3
TGTGCCAGCAGTTCGACAGGGTCTGGAAACACCATATATTTT
CASSSTGSGNTIYF
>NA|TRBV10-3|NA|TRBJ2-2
TGTGCCATCAGTGAGTCGCGAGGGAACACCGGGGAGCTGTTTTTT
CAISESRGNTGELFF
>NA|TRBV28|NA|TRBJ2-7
TGTGCCAGCAGTTTACCCTGGAACTACGAGCAGTACTTC
CASSLPWNYEQYF
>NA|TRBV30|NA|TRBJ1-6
TGTGCCTGGAGTGAACAGGGAAATTCACCCCTCCACTTT
CAWSEQGNSPLHF
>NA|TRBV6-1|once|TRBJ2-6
TGTGCCAGCAGGGAAACGACGGAATTCCTCTCTGGGGCCAACGTCCTGACTTTC
CASRETTEFLSGANVLTF
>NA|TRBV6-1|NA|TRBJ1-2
TGTGCCAGCAGTGAAGCAGGTACTTATGGCTACACCTTC
CASSEAGTYGYTF
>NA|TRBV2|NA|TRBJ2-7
TGTGCCAGCAGTGTGGGAGGGGGAGCCTACGAGCAGTACTTC
CASSVGGGAYEQYF
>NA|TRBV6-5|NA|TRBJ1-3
TGTGCCAGCAGTCGAGATGTAATATCTGGAAACACCATATATTTT
CASSRDVISGNTIYF
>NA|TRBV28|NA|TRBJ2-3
TGTGCCAGCAGCCACCACTTTGTCGCGGGGAACACAGATACGCAGTATTTT
CASSHHFVAGNTDTQYF
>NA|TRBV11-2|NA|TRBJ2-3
TGTGCCAGCAGCTTAGTAAACAGGGATACCGTCGCAGATACGCAGTATTTT
CASSLVNRDTVADTQYF
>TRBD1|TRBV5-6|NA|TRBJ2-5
TGTGCCAGCAGCTTGGAAGGGGGCCCGACCCAGTACTTC
CASSLEGGPTQYF